The clone carrying this TCR beta chain occurred many times. V was pared by 1 base and J by 14 bases, with 15 bases between. CDR1 and CDR2 from the germline V gene are SGHVS and FQNEAQ. This CDR3 is built from 14 residues. Amplification started from genomic DNA. A primer set of 30 forward and 13 reverse primers amplified the CDR3. TCRdb analysed the multiplex PCR reads with MiXCR anew, one entry per CDR3 protein. The data contain more than 250,000 distinct CDR3 sequences, more than 40% of them singletons. The entry originates in a study of type 1 and type 2 diabetes patients. The sequenced material came from peripheral blood mononuclear cells (PBMCs). This TCR was sampled from a man aged 18 to 30 with type 2 diabetes. The chain links TRBV7-8 to TRBJ1-6; D call uncertain. CDR3 in DNA: TGTGCCAGCAGCTTAGGCGGTTCGGCAGACTCCCTCCACTTT. It encodes CASSLGGSADSLHF.